This paragraph covers one T cell receptor (beta chain) sequence. Antigen specificity is unknown. The protocol was immunoSEQ multiplex PCR, while the TCRdb copy is restricted to in-frame clones and leaves out a portion. The sample carries about 11,000 clones, about three fifths recorded once. This record belongs to a study of CD4+ T cells in melanoma. The CDR3 runs to 18 residues. V was shortened by 3 bases and J by 4 bases, with 24 bases between the two germline ends. In germline, CDR1 is LNHDA, CDR2 SQIVND (reference sequence). Points from the study as a whole: Neoantigen-specific CD4+ T cells in melanoma reportedly had diverse differentiation states. CD8+ T cell, macrophage and B cell function reportedly correlated with neoantigen-specific CD4+ T cells.

The chain combines TRBV19 with TRBJ1-1; D might be TRBD1 (6 bases). The sequenced sample was cells from a culture (not recorded whether cultured in vitro). The sequence was obtained from a human donor with melanoma. This chain's CDR3 is CASSIGGGVFDTLTEAFF. The CDR3 DNA sequence: TGTGCCAGTAGTATTGGAGGGGGGGTTTTTGACACACTCACTGAAGCTTTCTTT.